This entry is about one T cell receptor (beta chain). Clones were read by immunoSEQ multiplex PCR, and TCRdb kept only the in-frame ones, dropping some. This table has around 440,000 clones, 70% to 90% appearing once. The ends lost 6 bases at V and 0 bases at J; junction bases unmatched: 5. Germline-derived CDR1 and CDR2 are MNHEY and SMNVEV (reference sequence). The CDR3 covers 15 residues. This entry comes from a study of blood T cell repertoires in COVID-19. Turning to the study itself: T cells, B-cell-depleted T cells, or PBMCs provided the cDNA or gDNA that served as material.

The clonotype originates from a woman in her 50s with COVID-19, enrolled during active disease. What was sequenced was peripheral blood. The chain recombines TRBV27 with TRBJ2-1; TRBD1 aligns across 7 bases. The CDR3 nucleotides read TGTGCCAGCAGAATGGACAGGAGCTCCTACAATGAGCAGTTCTTC. It yields the protein CASRMDRSSYNEQFF.